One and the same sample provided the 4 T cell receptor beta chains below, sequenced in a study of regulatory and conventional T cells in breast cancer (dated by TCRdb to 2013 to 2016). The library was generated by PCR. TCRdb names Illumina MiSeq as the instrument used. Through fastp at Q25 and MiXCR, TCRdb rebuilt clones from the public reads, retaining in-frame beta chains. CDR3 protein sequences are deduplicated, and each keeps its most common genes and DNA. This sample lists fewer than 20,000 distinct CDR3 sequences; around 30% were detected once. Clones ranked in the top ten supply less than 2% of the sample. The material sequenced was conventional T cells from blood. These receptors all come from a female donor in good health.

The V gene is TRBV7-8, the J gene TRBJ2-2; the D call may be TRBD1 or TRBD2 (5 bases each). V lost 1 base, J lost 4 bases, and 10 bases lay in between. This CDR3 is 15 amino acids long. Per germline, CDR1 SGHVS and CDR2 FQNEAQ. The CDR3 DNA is TGTGCCAGCAGCTTAGTAGGGACCTCCACCGGGGAGCTGTTTTTT. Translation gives CASSLVGTSTGELFF.

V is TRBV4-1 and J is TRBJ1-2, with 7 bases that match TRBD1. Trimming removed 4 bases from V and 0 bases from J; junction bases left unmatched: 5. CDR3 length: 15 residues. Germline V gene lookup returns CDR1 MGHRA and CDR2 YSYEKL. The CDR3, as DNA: TGCGCCAGCAGCCTATCCGGGACAGCTAACTATGGCTACACCTTC. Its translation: CASSLSGTANYGYTF.

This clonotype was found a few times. DNA of the CDR3: TGCAGTGCTAGAGATAGTGGACAGGGGGGCGGGCAAGAGACCCAGTACTTC. Protein product: CSARDSGQGGGQETQYF. V is TRBV20-1 and J is TRBJ2-5, with 10 bases fitting TRBD1. This CDR3 is 17 amino acids long. From germline, CDR1 is DFQATT and CDR2 SNEGSKA (reference sequence). V lost 0 bases and J lost 2; bases outside the gene matches: 9.

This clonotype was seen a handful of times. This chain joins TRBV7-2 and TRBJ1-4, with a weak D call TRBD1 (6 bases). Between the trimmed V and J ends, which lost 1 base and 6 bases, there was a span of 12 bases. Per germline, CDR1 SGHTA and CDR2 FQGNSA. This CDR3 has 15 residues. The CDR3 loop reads CASSLEGGLDEKLFF. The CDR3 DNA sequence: TGTGCCAGCAGCTTAGAGGGGGGGCTGGATGAAAAACTGTTTTTT.